This note documents a single TCR beta chain sequence. The data are from a study of blood T cell repertoires in COVID-19. Study overall: Collection of acute and convalescent COVID-19 samples took place in the United States, Italy and Spain. Nucleic acid was either cDNA or gDNA, and it came from T cells, B-cell-depleted T cells, or PBMCs.

In the authors' workflow: From reference gene primer amplification, estimates of nucleated cell counts were derived. This table comes from immunoSEQ multiplex PCR, and its TCRdb copy is limited to in-frame clones, with some not included. V and J calls plus clone size are reproduced from that table; the DNA served to infer D and trimming. This sample has hundreds of thousands of clones, with approximately 85% found just once. The V end lost 6 bases, the J end lost 8 bases, and 16 bases lay between the germline ends. The germline gives CDR1 MNHEY, CDR2 SVGAGI. The CDR3 length is 13 residues. This chain links TRBV6-5 with TRBJ1-2; a weak D match, TRBD1 (5 bases). The sequencing input was peripheral blood. The source is a woman in her seventies with acute or convalescent COVID-19. As DNA, the CDR3 is TGTGCCAGCAGCCAGGTGGCGGGGGGGGGCTACACCTTC. Protein product: CASSQVAGGGYTF.